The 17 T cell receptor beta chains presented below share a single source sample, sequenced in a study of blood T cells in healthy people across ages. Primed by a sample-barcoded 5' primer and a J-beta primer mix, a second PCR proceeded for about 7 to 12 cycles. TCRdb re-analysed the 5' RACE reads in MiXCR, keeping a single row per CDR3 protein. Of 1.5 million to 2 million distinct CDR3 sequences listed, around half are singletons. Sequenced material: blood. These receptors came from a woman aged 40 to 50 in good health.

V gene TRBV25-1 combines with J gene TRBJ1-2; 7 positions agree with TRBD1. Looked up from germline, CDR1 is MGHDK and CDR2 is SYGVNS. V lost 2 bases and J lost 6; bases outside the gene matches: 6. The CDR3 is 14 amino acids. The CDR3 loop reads CASSEKMTGNGYTF. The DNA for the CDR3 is TGTGCCAGCAGTGAAAAGATGACAGGGAATGGCTACACCTTC.

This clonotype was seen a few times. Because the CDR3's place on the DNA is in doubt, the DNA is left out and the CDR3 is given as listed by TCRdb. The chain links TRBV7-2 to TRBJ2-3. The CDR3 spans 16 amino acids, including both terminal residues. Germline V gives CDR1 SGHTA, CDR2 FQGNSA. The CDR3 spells CASSFGPGGGTDTQYF.

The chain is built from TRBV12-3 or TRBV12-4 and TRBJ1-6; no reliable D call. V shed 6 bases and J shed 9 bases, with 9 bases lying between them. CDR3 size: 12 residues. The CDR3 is CASSPEGSPLHF. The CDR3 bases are TGTGCCAGCAGCCCCGAGGGTTCACCCCTCCACTTT.

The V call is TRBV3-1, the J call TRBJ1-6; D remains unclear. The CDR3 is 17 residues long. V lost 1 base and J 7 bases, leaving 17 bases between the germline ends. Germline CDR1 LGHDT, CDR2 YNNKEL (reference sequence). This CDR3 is CASSQAGDGLGNSPLHF. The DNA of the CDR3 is TGTGCCAGCAGCCAAGCCGGAGATGGGTTGGGAAATTCACCCCTCCACTTT.

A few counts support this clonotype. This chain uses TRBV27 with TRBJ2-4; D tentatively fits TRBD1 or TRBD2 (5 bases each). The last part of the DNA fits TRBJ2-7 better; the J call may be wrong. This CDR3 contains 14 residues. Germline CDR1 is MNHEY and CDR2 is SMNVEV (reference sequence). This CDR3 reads CASSLSGPSYEQYF. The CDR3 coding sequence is TGTGCCAGCAGTTTATCGGGACCTTCATACGAGCAGTACTTC.

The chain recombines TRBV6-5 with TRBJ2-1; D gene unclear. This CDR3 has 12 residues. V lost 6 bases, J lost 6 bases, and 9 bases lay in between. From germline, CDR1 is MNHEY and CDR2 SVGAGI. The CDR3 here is CASRACCNEQFF. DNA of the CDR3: TGTGCCAGCAGAGCATGTTGCAATGAGCAGTTCTTC.

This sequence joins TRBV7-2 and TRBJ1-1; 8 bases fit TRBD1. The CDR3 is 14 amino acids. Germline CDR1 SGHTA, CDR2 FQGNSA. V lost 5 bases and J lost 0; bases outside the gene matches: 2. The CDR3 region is CASSKTGVNTEAFF. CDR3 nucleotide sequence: TGTGCCAGCAGCAAGACAGGGGTGAACACTGAAGCTTTCTTT.

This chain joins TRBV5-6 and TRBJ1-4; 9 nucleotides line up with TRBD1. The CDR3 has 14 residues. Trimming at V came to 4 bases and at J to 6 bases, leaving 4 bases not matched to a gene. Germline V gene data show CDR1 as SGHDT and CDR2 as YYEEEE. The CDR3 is CASSPWTGDEKLFF. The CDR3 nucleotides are TGTGCCAGCAGCCCATGGACAGGGGATGAAAAACTGTTTTTT.

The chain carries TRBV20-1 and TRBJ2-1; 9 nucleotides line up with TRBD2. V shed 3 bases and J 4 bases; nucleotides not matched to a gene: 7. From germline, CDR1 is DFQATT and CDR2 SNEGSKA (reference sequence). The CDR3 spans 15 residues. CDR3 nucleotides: TGCAGTGCTAGCCGCGGGGGGGCGAATTACAATGAGCAGTTCTTC. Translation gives CSASRGGANYNEQFF.

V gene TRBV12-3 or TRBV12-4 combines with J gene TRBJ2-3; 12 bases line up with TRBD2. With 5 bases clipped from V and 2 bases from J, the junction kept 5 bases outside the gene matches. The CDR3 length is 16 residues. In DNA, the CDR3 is TGTGCCAGCAGTAAACGACTAGCGGGGGACACAGATACGCAGTATTTT. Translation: CASSKRLAGDTDTQYF.

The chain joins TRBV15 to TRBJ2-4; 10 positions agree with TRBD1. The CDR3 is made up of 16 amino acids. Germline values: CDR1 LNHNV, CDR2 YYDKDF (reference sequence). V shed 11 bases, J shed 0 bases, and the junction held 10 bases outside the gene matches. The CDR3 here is CAFGTGDQLAKNIQYF. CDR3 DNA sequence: TGTGCCTTCGGGACAGGGGACCAGTTAGCCAAAAACATTCAGTACTTC.

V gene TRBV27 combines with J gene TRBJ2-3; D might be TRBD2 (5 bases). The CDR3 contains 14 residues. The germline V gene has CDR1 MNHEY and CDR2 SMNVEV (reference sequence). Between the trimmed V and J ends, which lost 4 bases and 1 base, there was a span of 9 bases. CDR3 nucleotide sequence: TGTGCCAGCAGTTCTCTGGAGGGCACAGATACGCAGTATTTT. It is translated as CASSSLEGTDTQYF.

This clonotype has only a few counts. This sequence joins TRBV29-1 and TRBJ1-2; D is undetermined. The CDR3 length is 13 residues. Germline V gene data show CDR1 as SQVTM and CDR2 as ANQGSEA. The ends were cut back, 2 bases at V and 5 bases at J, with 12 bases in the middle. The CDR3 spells CSVEYPLSYGYTF. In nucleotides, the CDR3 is TGCAGCGTTGAATACCCGCTTAGTTATGGCTACACCTTC.

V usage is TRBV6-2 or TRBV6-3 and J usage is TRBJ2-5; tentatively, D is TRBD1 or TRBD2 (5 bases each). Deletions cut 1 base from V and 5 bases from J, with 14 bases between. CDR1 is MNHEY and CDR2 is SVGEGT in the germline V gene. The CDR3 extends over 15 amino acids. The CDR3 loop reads CASSYYGREKETQYF. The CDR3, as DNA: TGTGCCAGCAGTTACTATGGCAGGGAGAAGGAGACCCAGTACTTC.

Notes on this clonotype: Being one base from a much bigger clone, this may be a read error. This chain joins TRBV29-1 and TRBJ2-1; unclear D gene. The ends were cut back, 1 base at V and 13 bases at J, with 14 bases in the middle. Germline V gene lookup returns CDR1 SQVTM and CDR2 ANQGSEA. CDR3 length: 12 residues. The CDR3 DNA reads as TGCAGCGTTGAAGTTACAAAAGAGACCCAGTTCTTC. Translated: CSVEVTKETQFF.

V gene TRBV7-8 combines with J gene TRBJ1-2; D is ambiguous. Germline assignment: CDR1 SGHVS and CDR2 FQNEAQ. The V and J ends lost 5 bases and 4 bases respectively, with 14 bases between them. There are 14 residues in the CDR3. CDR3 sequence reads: CASSEGASGYGYTF. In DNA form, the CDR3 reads TGTGCCAGCAGCGAGGGTGCGTCCGGCTATGGCTACACCTTC.

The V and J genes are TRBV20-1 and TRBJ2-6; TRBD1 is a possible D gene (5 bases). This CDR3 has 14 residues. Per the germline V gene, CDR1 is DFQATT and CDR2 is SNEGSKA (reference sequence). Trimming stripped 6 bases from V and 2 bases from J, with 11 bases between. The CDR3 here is CSASQGTGANVLTF. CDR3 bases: TGCAGTGCAAGTCAGGGTACTGGGGCCAACGTCCTGACTTTC.